This T cell receptor (beta chain) was observed in a study of blood T cell repertoires in COVID-19. Overall study: Specimens from acute and convalescent COVID-19 originated in the United States, Italy and Spain. PBMCs, B-cell-depleted T cells, or T cells were the source of the cDNA or gDNA that made up the material.

Trimming removed 4 bases from V and 0 bases from J, with 14 bases in between. This CDR3 spans 16 amino acids. Per the germline V gene, CDR1 is SGDLS and CDR2 is YYNGEE. Original analysis: The authors estimated nucleated cell counts from reference gene primer amplification. TCRdb's table, derived via immunoSEQ multiplex PCR, lists solely in-frame clones and lacks some. Clone size and V and J calls were adopted from that table, with D and trimming inferred from the DNA. The data show under 75,000 clones, 65% to 85% seen once. The chain has TRBV9 and TRBJ1-3; TRBD1 is a possible D gene (5 bases). Sequencing was carried out using peripheral blood. The source of this sequence is a human donor in a cohort sampled during active COVID-19. The CDR3 loop is CASSPRGGPSGNTIYF. For the CDR3, the DNA is TGTGCCAGCAGCCCTCGGGGGGGACCCTCTGGAAACACCATATATTTT.